This TCR beta chain was recorded in a study of shared clonotypes between healthy human individuals. General study results and limits: The donor pool, a small one, limited the genetic and exposure-history diversity represented. Compared with clonotypes that all four donors shared, non-shared clonotypes had lower generation probabilities.

Clones were sequenced by immunoSEQ multiplex PCR, and TCRdb holds only the in-frame ones, with some missing. This table holds 2 million to 3 million clones, 80% to 95% found once. As to this clone: Antigen: not known.

Trimming removed 6 bases at V and 1 base at J, with 15 bases between. This CDR3 comprises 15 residues. The germline V gene encodes CDR1 LNHDA and CDR2 SQIVND (reference sequence). Those who donated, Caucasian adults without exception, all lived in Nashville, Tennessee. Both subsets, CD45RA+ naive and CD45RA-negative memory, were split from the CD4+ cells. This sequence was found in a man younger than 35 in good health. Some clones in this sample may be carry-over from other donors' samples. The sequenced sample was naive CD4+ T cells from PBMCs. Regarding subset: CD45RA+ positively selected. This chain links TRBV19 with TRBJ1-1; D possibly corresponds to TRBD1 (6 bases). DNA for the CDR3: TGTGCCAGTAGACCCAGCCCGGGACAGAACACTGAAGCTTTCTTT. It translates to CASRPSPGQNTEAFF.